This T cell receptor beta chain originates from a study of T cells in Graves' hyperthyroidism and ophthalmopathy. Findings of the study overall: Appearing also in blood were most of the thyroid clonotypes expanded above 0.001.

Amplification of TCR beta CDR3 regions was performed using RNA transcripts as template. First-round RT-PCR with HTBI primers amplified the TCR CDR3 region. In TCRdb, the multiplex PCR reads were re-called with MiXCR into one record per CDR3 protein. The sample contains some 250,000 distinct CDR3 sequences, about 15% of which appear only once. The germline V gene encodes CDR1 MNHEY and CDR2 SMNVEV (reference sequence). V shed 5 bases, J shed 6 bases, and the junction held 10 bases outside the gene matches. This CDR3 has 16 residues. Points on this clonotype: Its antigen is as yet unknown.

The TCR sequence derives from a woman in her forties or fifties with Graves' hyperthyroidism that later progressed to Graves' ophthalmopathy. V and J are TRBV27 and TRBJ1-2; 12 bases line up with TRBD1. The sequenced sample was blood. This chain's CDR3 is CASSPGTGGLGNGYTF. The CDR3 bases are TGTGCCAGCAGTCCCGGGACAGGGGGCTTGGGGAATGGCTACACCTTC.